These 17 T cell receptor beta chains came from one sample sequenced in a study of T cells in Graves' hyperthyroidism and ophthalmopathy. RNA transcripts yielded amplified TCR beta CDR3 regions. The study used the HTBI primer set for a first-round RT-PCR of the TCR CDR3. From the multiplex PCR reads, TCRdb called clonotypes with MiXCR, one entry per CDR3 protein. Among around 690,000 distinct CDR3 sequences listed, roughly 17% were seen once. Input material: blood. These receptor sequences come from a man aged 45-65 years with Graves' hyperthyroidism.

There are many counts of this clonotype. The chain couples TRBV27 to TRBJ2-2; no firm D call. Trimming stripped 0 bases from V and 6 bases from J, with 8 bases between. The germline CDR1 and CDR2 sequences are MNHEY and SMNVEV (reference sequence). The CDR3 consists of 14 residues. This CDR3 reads CASSLSRLSGELFF. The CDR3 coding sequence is TGTGCCAGCAGTTTATCGAGACTCTCCGGGGAGCTGTTTTTT.

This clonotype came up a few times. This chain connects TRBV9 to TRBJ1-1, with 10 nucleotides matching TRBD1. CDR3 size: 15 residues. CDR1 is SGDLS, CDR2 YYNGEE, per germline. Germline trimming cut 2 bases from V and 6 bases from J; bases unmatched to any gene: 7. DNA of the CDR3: TGTGCCAGCAGCGTGGGACAGGGGAGAGTAGCTGAAGCTTTCTTT. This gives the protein CASSVGQGRVAEAFF.

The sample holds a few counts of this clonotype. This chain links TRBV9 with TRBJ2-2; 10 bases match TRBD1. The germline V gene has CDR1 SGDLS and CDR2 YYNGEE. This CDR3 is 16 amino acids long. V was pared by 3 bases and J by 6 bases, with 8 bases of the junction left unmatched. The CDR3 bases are TGTGCCAGCAGCGCGCCGGGGACAGGGGACGCCGGGGAGCTGTTTTTT. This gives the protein CASSAPGTGDAGELFF.

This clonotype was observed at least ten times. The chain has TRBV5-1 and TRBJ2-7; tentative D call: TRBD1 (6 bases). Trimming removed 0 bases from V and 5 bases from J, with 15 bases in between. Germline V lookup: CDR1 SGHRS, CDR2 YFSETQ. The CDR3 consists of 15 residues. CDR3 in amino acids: CASSLAGERGNEQYF. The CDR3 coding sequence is TGCGCCAGCAGCTTGGCCGGGGAAAGGGGGAACGAGCAGTACTTC.

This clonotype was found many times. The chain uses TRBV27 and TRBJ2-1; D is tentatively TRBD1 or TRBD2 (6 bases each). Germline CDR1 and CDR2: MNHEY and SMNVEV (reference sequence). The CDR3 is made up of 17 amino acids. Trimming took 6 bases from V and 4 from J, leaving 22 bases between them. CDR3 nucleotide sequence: TGTGCCAGCAGGATTTACTTCGCGGGACACGGATACAATGAGCAGTTCTTC. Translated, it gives CASRIYFAGHGYNEQFF.

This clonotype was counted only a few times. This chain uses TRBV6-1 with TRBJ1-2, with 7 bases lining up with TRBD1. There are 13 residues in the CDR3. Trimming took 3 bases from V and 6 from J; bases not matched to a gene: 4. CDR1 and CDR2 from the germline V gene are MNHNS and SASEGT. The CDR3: CASSDRGKDGYTF. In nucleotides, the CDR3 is TGTGCCAGCAGTGACAGGGGGAAGGATGGCTACACCTTC.

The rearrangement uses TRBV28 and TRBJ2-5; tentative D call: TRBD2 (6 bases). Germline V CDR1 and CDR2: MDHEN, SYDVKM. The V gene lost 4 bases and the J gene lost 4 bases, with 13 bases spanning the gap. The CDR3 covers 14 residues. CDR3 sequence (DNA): TGTGCCAGCAGTTCCGCTGCGGGGACAGAGACCCAGTACTTC. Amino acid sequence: CASSSAAGTETQYF.

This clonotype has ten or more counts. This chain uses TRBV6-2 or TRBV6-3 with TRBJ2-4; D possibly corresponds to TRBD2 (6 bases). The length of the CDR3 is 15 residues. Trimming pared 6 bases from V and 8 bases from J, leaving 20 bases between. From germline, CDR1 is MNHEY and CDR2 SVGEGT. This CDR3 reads CASSTPTSPFHIQYF. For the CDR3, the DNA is TGTGCCAGCAGCACTCCGACTAGTCCCTTTCACATTCAGTACTTC.

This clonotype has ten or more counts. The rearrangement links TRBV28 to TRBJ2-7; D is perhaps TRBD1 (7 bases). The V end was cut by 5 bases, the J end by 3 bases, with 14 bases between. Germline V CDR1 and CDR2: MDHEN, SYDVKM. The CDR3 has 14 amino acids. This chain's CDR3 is CASSVRGASYEQYF. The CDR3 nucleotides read TGTGCCAGCAGTGTCAGGGGGGCGAGCTACGAGCAGTACTTC.

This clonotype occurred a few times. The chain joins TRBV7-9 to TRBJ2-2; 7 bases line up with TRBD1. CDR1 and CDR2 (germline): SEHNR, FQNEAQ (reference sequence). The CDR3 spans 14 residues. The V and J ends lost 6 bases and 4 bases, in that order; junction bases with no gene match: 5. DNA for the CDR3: TGTGCCAGCAGTACAGGGGTGGGCACCGGGGAGCTGTTTTTT. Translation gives CASSTGVGTGELFF.

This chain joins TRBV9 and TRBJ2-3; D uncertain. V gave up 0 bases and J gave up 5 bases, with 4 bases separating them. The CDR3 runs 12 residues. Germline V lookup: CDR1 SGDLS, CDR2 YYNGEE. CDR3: CASSVVVDTQYF. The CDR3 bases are TGTGCCAGCAGCGTAGTGGTAGATACGCAGTATTTT.

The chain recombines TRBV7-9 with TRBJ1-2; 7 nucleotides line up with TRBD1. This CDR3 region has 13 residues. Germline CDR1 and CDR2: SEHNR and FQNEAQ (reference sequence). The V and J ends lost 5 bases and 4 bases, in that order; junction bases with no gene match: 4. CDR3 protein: CASSATGIYGYTF. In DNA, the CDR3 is TGTGCCAGCAGCGCGACAGGGATCTATGGCTACACCTTC.

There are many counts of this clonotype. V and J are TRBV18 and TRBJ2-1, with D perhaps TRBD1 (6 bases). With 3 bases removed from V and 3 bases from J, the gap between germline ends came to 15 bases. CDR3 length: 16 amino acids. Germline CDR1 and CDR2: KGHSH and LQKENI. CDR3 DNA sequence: TGTGCCAGCTCACCCCAGGCCCAGGGGAACTACAATGAGCAGTTCTTC. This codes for CASSPQAQGNYNEQFF. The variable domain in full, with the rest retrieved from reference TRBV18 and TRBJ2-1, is NAGVMQNPRHLVRRRGQEARLRCSPMKGHSHVYWYRQLPEEGLKFMVYLQKENIIDESGMPKERFSAEFPKEGPSILRIQQVVRGDSAAYFCASSPQAQGNYNEQFFGPGTRLTVL.

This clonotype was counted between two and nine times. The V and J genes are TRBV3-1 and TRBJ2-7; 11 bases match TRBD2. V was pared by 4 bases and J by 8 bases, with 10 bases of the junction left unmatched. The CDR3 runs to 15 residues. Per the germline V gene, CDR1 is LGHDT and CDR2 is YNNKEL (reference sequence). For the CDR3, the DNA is TGTGCCAGCAGCCTCCCCACTAGCGGGAGCAACAAGCAGTACTTC. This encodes CASSLPTSGSNKQYF.

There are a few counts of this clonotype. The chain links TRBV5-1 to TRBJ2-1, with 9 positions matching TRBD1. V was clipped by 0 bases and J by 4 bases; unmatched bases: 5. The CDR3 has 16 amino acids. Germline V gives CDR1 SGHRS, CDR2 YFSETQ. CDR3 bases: TGCGCCAGCAGCTTGGGGGGGACAGGGCGGTACAATGAGCAGTTCTTC. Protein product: CASSLGGTGRYNEQFF.

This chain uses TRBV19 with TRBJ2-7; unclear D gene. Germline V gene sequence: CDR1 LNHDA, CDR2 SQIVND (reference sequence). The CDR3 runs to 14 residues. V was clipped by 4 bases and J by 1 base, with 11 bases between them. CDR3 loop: CASSTALLSYEQYF. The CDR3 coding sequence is TGTGCCAGTAGTACCGCTCTCCTGTCCTACGAGCAGTACTTC.

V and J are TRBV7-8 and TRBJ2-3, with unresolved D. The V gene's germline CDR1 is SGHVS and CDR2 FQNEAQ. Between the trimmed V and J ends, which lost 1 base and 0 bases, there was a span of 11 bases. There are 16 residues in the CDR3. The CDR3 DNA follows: TGTGCCAGCAGCTTAGAGTTAGTGATGAGCACAGATACGCAGTATTTT. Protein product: CASSLELVMSTDTQYF. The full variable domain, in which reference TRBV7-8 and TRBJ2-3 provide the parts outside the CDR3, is GAGVSQSPRYKVAKRGQDVALRCDPISGHVSLFWYQQALGQGPEFLTYFQNEAQLDKSGLPSDRFFAERPEGSVSTLKIQRTQQEDSAVYLCASSLELVMSTDTQYFGPGTRLTVL.